The 5 T cell receptor beta chains in this list originate from one sample, sequenced in a study of PD-L1 blockade in urothelial cancer. The method was immunoSEQ multiplex PCR; TCRdb's version includes in-frame clones alone and lacks a portion of them. Of around 40,000 clones listed, around 83% were seen once; the top ten hold about 17%. Source: PBMCs, taken around atezolizumab (anti-PD-L1) treatment. The receptor set was obtained from a man in his fifties or sixties with urothelial cancer.

This chain joins TRBV5-6 and TRBJ2-5, with TRBD2 matching 12 bases. This CDR3 spans 15 amino acids. Trimming removed 2 bases from V and 3 bases from J; junction bases left unmatched: 2. Germline loops: CDR1 SGHDT, CDR2 YYEEEE. CDR3 DNA: TGTGCCAGCAGCTTCCGGACTAGCGGGGAAGAGACCCAGTACTTC. This gives the protein CASSFRTSGEETQYF.

This chain connects TRBV10-3 to TRBJ1-3, with D perhaps matching TRBD1 (6 bases). Looked up from germline, CDR1 is ENHRY and CDR2 is SYGVKD. CDR3 length: 17 residues. Trimming shortened V by 6 bases and J by 0 bases, and 18 bases separated the two germline ends. CDR3 DNA sequence: TGTGCCATCAGCTCCCCGGGGGGCCGCATCTCTGGAAACACCATATATTTT. It is translated as CAISSPGGRISGNTIYF.

This chain connects TRBV28 to TRBJ1-2; D gene ambiguous. Deletions cut 4 bases from V and 3 bases from J, with 12 bases between. There are 14 residues in the CDR3. The germline CDR1 and CDR2 sequences are MDHEN and SYDVKM. The CDR3 nucleotides read TGTGCCAGCAGTTACCCTAATCCGGACTATGGCTACACCTTC. It yields the protein CASSYPNPDYGYTF.

The genes are TRBV7-9 and TRBJ2-3, with 9 bases identical to TRBD2. Per the germline V gene, CDR1 is SEHNR and CDR2 is FQNEAQ (reference sequence). J lost 5 bases, V lost 4 bases, and 4 bases had no gene match. This CDR3 is built from 14 residues. The CDR3 nucleotides read TGTGCCAGCAGCTCTAGAGCGGGAGGAGATACGCAGTATTTT. Translation: CASSSRAGGDTQYF.

V usage is TRBV5-4 and J usage is TRBJ2-5; 14 positions agree with TRBD2. The V segment lost 0 bases and the J segment 6 bases; nucleotides outside the gene matches: 7. The CDR3 has 17 amino acids. The germline V gene encodes CDR1 SGHNT and CDR2 YYREEE (reference sequence). The DNA of the CDR3 is TGTGCCAGCAGCTTGGCCTCCGGGACTAGCGGGAGAAAGACCCAGTACTTC. It encodes CASSLASGTSGRKTQYF.